This TCR beta chain was recorded in a study of vaccination effects on CD4 cells after COVID-19. Antigen-specific CD4+ T cells were expanded with viral peptide pools in the ViraFEST assay before sequencing. Scientists isolated CD4+ T cells after a roughly nine-day culture period ended. Vaccine recipients lacked prior SARS-CoV-2 infection and had negative nucleocapsid antibodies. Days 3 and 7 were when half the medium was replaced with IL-2 medium. A word on this clone: Its specificity is unknown.

Unmatched junction bases numbered 13, after V lost 7 bases and J lost 5 bases. The germline gives CDR1 LNHDA, CDR2 SQIVND (reference sequence). This CDR3 is built from 15 residues. Assay: immunoSEQ multiplex PCR; the TCRdb copy retains only in-frame clones and omits some. The sample carries some 68,000 clones, around 76% recorded once. Here the sequenced sample was CD4+ T cells from PBMCs cultured with HCoV-OC43 spike peptides, taken before COVID-19 vaccination. Subset here: HCoV-OC43 spike overlapping peptide pool stimulation. This chain links TRBV19 with TRBJ1-1; 7 nucleotides line up with TRBD1. The TCR comes from a human donor who received a COVID-19 vaccine. The CDR3 protein is CASKDRKGFDTEAFF. The CDR3 coding sequence is TGTGCCAGTAAGGACAGGAAGGGGTTTGATACTGAAGCTTTCTTT.